One sample yielded the 20 T cell receptor beta chains listed below, sequenced in a study of CXCR3-negative and CXCR3-positive naive CD8 T cells. The study made its TRB cDNA libraries by 5' RACE, adding UMI labels. TCRdb reanalyzed the 5' RACE reads and collapses them to one entry per CDR3 protein, without DNA. This repertoire comprises about 130,000 distinct CDR3 sequences; its ten largest clones make up around 0.54%. Points from the study as a whole: Compared with CXCR3-negative naive cells, CXCR3-positive naive cells showed more hydrophobic TRB CDR3s.

For these TCRs, the target antigens are not known. Specimen: naive CXCR3+ CD8+ T cells from blood. Subset specified: CD45RO-CCR7+CD27+CD95- naive CD8+ T cells expressing CXCR3 (TNR3+). The receptor source for this set is a human donor in good health. Some clones in this sample may be carry-over from other donors' samples.

CDR3 sequence: CASSPAQGYPYNEQFF. The chain carries TRBV7-9 and TRBJ2-1; the D call from TCRdb, TRBD1, cannot be confirmed without DNA. The CDR3 has 16 amino acids. Germline lookup yields CDR1 SEHNR and CDR2 FQNEAQ (reference sequence).

The chain employs TRBV7-9 and TRBJ2-2; TCRdb's assignment of TRBD1 cannot be checked, as there is no DNA. Germline loops: CDR1 SEHNR, CDR2 FQNEAQ (reference sequence). There are 13 residues in the CDR3. The CDR3 here is CAGDRANTGELFF.

The chain carries TRBV5-6 and TRBJ1-2; checking the TCRdb D call of TRBD1 is not possible without DNA. Looked up from germline, CDR1 is SGHDT and CDR2 is YYEEEE. The CDR3 has 14 amino acids. The CDR3 protein is CASSAGTGSYGYTF.

The chain combines TRBV15 with TRBJ2-1; TCRdb's assignment of TRBD1 cannot be checked, as there is no DNA. Germline CDR1 is LNHNV and CDR2 is YYDKDF (reference sequence). The CDR3 consists of 15 residues. The CDR3 sequence is CATSGPVSSYNEQFF.

The chain is built from TRBV10-3 and TRBJ2-1. The germline CDR1 and CDR2 sequences are ENHRY and SYGVKD. CDR3 length equals 11 residues. This CDR3 is CAIGDPYEQFF.

The chain is built from TRBV14 and TRBJ2-7. CDR3 length: 14 amino acids. Germline CDR1 SGHDN, CDR2 FVKESK. CDR3 region: CASSQEESYYEQYF.

The chain recombines TRBV20-1 with TRBJ2-7. The length of the CDR3 is 11 residues. The germline CDR1 and CDR2 sequences are DFQATT and SNEGSKA (reference sequence). This CDR3 is CSARLDYEQYF.

The genes are TRBV15 and TRBJ2-7. CDR1 is LNHNV, CDR2 YYDKDF, per germline (reference sequence). This CDR3 has 15 amino acids. The CDR3 sequence: CATSRDSRDFYEQYF. Full variable domain (missing parts from reference TRBV15 and TRBJ2-7): DAMVIQNPRYQVTQFGKPVTLSCSQTLNHNVMYWYQQKSSQAPKLLFHYYDKDFNNEADTPDNFQSRRPNTSFCFLDIRSPGLGDTAMYLCATSRDSRDFYEQYFGPGTRLTVT.

The V gene is TRBV7-2, the J gene TRBJ2-5. This CDR3 is built from 14 residues. Germline CDR1 SGHTA, CDR2 FQGNSA. CDR3 protein: CASSLAVWRETQYF.

The rearrangement joins TRBV11-2 to TRBJ1-1; TCRdb selects TRBD1, and the lack of DNA leaves this call unchecked. CDR1 is SGHAT and CDR2 is FQNNGV in the germline V gene. The CDR3 spans 12 residues. The CDR3 sequence: CASSLLRDEAFF. The full variable domain, completed using reference TRBV11-2 and TRBJ1-1, is EAGVAQSPRYKIIEKRQSVAFWCNPISGHATLYWYQQILGQGPKLLIQFQNNGVVDDSQLPKDRFSAERLKGVDSTLKIQPAKLEDSAVYLCASSLLRDEAFFGQGTRLTVV.

V is TRBV5-1 and J is TRBJ2-7; TCRdb proposes TRBD2, but this gene call is untestable without DNA. CDR1 SGHRS and CDR2 YFSETQ come from the germline V gene. The CDR3 is 16 residues long. CDR3 loop: CASSTEPGLGGSEQYF.

The V gene is TRBV7-3, the J gene TRBJ2-2; the D gene TCRdb calls, TRBD1, cannot be checked with no DNA. The CDR3 runs 14 residues. In germline, CDR1 is SGHTA, CDR2 FQGTGA. The CDR3: CASSPAGYAGVLFF.

The V and J genes are TRBV29-1 and TRBJ1-1; TCRdb calls TRBD1, which cannot be checked without DNA. There are 13 residues in the CDR3. In germline, CDR1 is SQVTM, CDR2 ANQGSEA. The CDR3: CSVNEGASTEAFF.

The genes are TRBV9 and TRBJ1-1; TCRdb names TRBD1, which stays unverified in the absence of DNA. Germline CDR1 SGDLS, CDR2 YYNGEE. CDR3 length equals 16 residues. CDR3 protein: CASSVGAGVMNTEAFF.

V and J are TRBV4-2 and TRBJ2-1. The germline CDR1 and CDR2 sequences are LGHNA and YNFKEQ. The CDR3 runs 16 residues. This chain's CDR3 is CASSQSRLVRLHEQFF.

This chain uses TRBV7-6 with TRBJ1-1; TCRdb calls TRBD1, which cannot be checked without DNA. The germline V gene has CDR1 SGHVS and CDR2 FNYEAQ. The CDR3 consists of 15 residues. CDR3: CASSLTTGVETEAFF. The variable domain in full, with the rest retrieved from reference TRBV7-6 and TRBJ1-1, is GAGVSQSPRYKVTKRGQDVALRCDPISGHVSLYWYRQALGQGPEFLTYFNYEAQQDKSGLPNDRFSAERPEGSISTLTIQRTEQRDSAMYRCASSLTTGVETEAFFGQGTRLTVV.

The V gene is TRBV7-2, the J gene TRBJ2-5. In germline, CDR1 is SGHTA, CDR2 FQGNSA. The CDR3 runs 13 residues. This CDR3 reads CASSLADQETQYF.

The chain carries TRBV7-3 and TRBJ2-1; TCRdb names TRBD1, which stays unverified in the absence of DNA. Looked up from germline, CDR1 is SGHTA and CDR2 is FQGTGA. The CDR3 runs 15 residues. The CDR3 sequence is CASSKSPGAYNEQFF.

The chain carries TRBV6-5 and TRBJ2-1; absent DNA, TCRdb's TRBD1 call cannot be checked. Germline assignment: CDR1 MNHEY and CDR2 SVGAGI. The CDR3 has 16 residues. The CDR3 sequence: CASSYKGQGPYNEQFF.

This chain uses TRBV6-5 with TRBJ2-1; TCRdb's D call, TRBD1, is unchecked because there is no DNA. Germline lookup yields CDR1 MNHEY and CDR2 SVGAGI. CDR3 length: 16 residues. The chain's CDR3 is CASSSDPGHEGNEQFF.